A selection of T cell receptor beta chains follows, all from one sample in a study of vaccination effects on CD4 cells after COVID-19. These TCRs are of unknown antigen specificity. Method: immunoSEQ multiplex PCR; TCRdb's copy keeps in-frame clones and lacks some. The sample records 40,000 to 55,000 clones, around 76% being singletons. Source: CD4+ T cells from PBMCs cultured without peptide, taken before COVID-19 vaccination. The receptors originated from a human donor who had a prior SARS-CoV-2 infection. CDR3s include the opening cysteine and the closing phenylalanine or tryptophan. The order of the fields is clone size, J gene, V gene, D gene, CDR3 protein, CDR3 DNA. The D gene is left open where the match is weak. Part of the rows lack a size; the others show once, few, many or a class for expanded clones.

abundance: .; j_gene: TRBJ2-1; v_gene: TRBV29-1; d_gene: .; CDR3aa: CSSLTRGYNEQFF; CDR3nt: TGCAGCAGCCTGACTAGGGGTTACAATGAGCAGTTCTTC
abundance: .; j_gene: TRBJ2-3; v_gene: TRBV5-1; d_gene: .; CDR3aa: CASSLVDFTDTQYF; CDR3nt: TGCGCCAGCAGCTTGGTGGATTTCACAGATACGCAGTATTTT
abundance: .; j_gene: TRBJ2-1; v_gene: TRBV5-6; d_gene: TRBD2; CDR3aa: CASSLGGSLAGGRKQFF; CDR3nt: TGTGCCAGCAGCTTGGGGGGCTCTCTAGCGGGGGGACGAAAGCAGTTCTTC
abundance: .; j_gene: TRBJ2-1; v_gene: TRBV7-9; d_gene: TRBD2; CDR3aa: CASSLISGIYNEQFF; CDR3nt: TGTGCCAGCAGCTTGATAAGCGGGATTTACAATGAGCAGTTCTTC
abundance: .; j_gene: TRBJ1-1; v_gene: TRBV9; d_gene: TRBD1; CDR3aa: CASSVVPGQGAEAFF; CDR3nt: TGTGCCAGCAGCGTGGTCCCGGGACAGGGAGCTGAAGCTTTCTTT
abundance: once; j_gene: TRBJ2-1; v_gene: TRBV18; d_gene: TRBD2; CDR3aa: CASSLQALLAGYNEQFF; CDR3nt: TGTGCCAGCTCACTCCAAGCCTTACTAGCGGGCTACAATGAGCAGTTCTTC
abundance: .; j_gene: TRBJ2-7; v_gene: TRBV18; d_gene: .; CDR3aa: CASVNAGWSYEQYF; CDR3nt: TGTGCCAGCGTCAATGCAGGGTGGTCCTACGAGCAGTACTTC
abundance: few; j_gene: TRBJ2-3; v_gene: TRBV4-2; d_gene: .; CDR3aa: CASSQVDSTDTQYF; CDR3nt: TGTGCCAGCAGCCAGGTCGACAGCACAGATACGCAGTATTTT
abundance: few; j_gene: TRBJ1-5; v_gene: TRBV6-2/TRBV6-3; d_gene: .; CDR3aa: CASSKSSGAQNQPQHF; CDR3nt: TGTGCCAGCAGTAAAAGCTCAGGTGCCCAAAATCAGCCCCAGCATTTT
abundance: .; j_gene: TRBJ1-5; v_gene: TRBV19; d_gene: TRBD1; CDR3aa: CASSIGWGDRNQPQHF; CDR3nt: TGTGCCAGTAGTATTGGTTGGGGGGACAGAAATCAGCCCCAGCATTTT
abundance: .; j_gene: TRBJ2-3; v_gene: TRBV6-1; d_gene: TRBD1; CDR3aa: CASSEREQGRGTDTQYF; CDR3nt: TGTGCCAGCAGTGAGAGGGAACAGGGGCGAGGCACAGATACGCAGTATTTT
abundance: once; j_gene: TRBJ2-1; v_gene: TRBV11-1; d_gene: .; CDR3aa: CASSLSPSSWNEQFF; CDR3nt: TGTGCCAGCAGCTTGTCACCCAGCTCCTGGAATGAGCAGTTCTTC
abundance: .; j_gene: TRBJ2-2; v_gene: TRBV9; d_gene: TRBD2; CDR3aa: CASSVASGIRAGELFF; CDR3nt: TGTGCCAGCAGCGTCGCAAGCGGGATCCGGGCCGGGGAGCTGTTTTTT
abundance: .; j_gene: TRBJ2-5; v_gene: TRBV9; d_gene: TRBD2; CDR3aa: CASSVGGSSGLQETQYF; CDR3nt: TGTGCCAGCAGCGTAGGAGGGTCTAGCGGGCTACAAGAGACCCAGTACTTC
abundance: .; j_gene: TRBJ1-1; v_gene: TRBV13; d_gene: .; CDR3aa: CASSLGEGRTAEAFF; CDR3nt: TGTGCCAGCAGCTTAGGTGAGGGAAGGACTGCTGAAGCTTTCTTT
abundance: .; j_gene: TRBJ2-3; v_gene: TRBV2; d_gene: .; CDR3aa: CASRAGAATDTQYF; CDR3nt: TGTGCCAGCAGAGCCGGGGCGGCCACAGATACGCAGTATTTT
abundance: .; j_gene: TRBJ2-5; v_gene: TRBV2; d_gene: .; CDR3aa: CASNAGQETQYF; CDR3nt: TGTGCCAGCAATGCGGGGCAAGAGACCCAGTACTTC
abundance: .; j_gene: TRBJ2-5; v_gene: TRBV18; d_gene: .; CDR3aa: CASQEGVSGEETQYF; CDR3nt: TGTGCCAGCCAAGAGGGGGTTTCGGGAGAAGAGACCCAGTACTTC
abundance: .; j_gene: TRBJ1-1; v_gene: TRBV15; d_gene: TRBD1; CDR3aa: CATSRIDRGTEAFF; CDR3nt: TGTGCCACCAGCAGGATTGACAGGGGCACTGAAGCTTTCTTT
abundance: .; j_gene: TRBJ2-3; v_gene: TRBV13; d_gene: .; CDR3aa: CASSLIPTDTQYF; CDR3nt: TGTGCCAGCAGCTTGATACCCACAGATACGCAGTATTTT
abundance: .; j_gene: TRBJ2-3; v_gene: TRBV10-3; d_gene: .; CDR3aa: CAIRGEISTDTQYF; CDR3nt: TGTGCCATCAGGGGGGAAATTAGCACAGATACGCAGTATTTT
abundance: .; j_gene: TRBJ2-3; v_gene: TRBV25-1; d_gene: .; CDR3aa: CASSARVRTDTQYF; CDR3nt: TGTGCCAGCAGCGCAAGGGTCCGCACAGATACGCAGTATTTT
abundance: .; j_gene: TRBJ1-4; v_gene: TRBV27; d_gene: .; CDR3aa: CASRKGDLVEKLFF; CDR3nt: TGTGCCAGCAGAAAGGGGGATTTGGTTGAAAAACTGTTTTTT
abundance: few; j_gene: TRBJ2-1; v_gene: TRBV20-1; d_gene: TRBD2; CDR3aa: CSASVGLAGGAYNEQFF; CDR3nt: TGCAGTGCTAGTGTGGGGCTAGCGGGAGGCGCCTACAATGAGCAGTTCTTC
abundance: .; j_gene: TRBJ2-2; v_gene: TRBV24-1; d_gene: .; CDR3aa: CATSGPSPGELFF; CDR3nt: TGTGCCACCAGTGGCCCCTCCCCCGGGGAGCTGTTTTTT
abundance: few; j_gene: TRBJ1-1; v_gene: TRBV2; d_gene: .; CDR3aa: CARPIGFWTEAFF; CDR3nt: TGTGCTCGTCCTATAGGGTTTTGGACTGAAGCTTTCTTT
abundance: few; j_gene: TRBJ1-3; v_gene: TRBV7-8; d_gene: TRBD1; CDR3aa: CASSPRGQGSGNTIYF; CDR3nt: TGTGCCAGCAGCCCAAGGGGACAGGGATCTGGAAACACCATATATTTT
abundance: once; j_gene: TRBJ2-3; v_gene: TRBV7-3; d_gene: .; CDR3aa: CASSLTLKGGSVDTQYF; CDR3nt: TGTGCCAGCAGCTTAACGTTAAAGGGGGGCTCGGTAGATACGCAGTATTTT
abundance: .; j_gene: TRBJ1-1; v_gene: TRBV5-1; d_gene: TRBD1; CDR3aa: CASSGGQGASAEAFF; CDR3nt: TGCGCCAGCAGCGGGGGACAGGGGGCGAGCGCTGAAGCTTTCTTT
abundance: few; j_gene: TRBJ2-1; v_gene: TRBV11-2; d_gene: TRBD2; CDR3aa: CASSLSGRGIQFF; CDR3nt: TGTGCCAGCAGCCTCAGCGGGAGGGGCATCCAGTTCTTC
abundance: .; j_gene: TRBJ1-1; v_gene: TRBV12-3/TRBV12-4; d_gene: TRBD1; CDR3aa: CASSTGGMKAFF; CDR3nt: TGTGCCAGCAGTACAGGGGGGATGAAAGCTTTCTTT
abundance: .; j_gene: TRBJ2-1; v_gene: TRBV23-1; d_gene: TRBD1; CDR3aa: CASSQSGQCEYNEQFF; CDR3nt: TGCGCCAGCAGTCAATCGGGACAGTGTGAATACAATGAGCAGTTCTTC
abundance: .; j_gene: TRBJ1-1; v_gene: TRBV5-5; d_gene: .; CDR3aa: CASSLTETNTEAFF; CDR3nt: TGTGCCAGCAGCCTTACTGAAACAAACACTGAAGCTTTCTTT
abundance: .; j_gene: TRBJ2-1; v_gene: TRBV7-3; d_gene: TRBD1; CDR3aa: CASSMGTVDNEQFF; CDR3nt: TGTGCCAGCAGCATGGGGACAGTCGACAATGAGCAGTTCTTC
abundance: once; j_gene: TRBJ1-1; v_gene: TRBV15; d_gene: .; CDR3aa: CATSRDLRAGVDDTEAFF; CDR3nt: TGTGCCACCAGCAGAGATTTGCGGGCAGGGGTAGATGACACTGAAGCTTTCTTT
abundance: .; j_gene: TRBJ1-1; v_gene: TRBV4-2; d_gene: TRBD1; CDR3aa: CASSQVLDRGRNTEAFF; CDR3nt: TGTGCCAGCAGCCAGGTACTCGACAGGGGGCGAAACACTGAAGCTTTCTTT
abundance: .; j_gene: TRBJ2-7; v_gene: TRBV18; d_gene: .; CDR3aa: CASSPWGSGPYEQYF; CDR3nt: TGTGCCAGCTCACCTTGGGGGTCCGGGCCCTACGAGCAGTACTTC
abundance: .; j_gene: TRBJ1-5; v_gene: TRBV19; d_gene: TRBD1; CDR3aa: CAGGQGYQPQHF; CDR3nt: TGTGCCGGGGGACAGGGTTATCAGCCCCAGCATTTT
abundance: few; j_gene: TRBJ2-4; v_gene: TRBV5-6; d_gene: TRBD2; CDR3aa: CASSLSSGNIQYF; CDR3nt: TGTGCCAGCAGCTTGTCTAGCGGAAACATTCAGTACTTC
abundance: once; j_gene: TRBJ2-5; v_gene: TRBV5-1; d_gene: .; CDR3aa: CASSLGGVGGQETQYF; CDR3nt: TGCGCCAGCAGCTTGGGAGGGGTCGGTGGGCAAGAGACCCAGTACTTC
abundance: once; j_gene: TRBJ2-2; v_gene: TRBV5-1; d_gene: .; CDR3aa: CASSLVQATGELFF; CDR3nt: TGCGCCAGCAGCTTAGTACAGGCCACCGGGGAGCTGTTTTTT
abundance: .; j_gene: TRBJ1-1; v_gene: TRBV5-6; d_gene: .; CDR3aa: CASSYGNSGTEAFF; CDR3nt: TGTGCCAGCAGCTACGGGAACAGTGGGACTGAAGCTTTCTTT
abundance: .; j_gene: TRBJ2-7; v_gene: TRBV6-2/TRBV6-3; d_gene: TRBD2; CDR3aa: CASTPSGLSSYEQYF; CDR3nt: TGTGCCAGCACCCCTAGCGGATTAAGCTCCTACGAGCAGTACTTC
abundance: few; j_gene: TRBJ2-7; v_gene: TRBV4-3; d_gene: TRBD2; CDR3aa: CASSQGLKVYEQYF; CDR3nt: TGCGCCAGCAGCCAGGGACTAAAGGTCTACGAGCAGTACTTC
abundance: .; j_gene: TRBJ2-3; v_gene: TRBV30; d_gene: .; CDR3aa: CAWSSSRRTDTQYF; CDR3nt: TGTGCCTGGAGTTCCTCTAGACGCACAGATACGCAGTATTTT
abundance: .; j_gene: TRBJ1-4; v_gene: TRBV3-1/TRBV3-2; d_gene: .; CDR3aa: CASSNSEKLFF; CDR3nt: TGTGCCAGCAGCAACAGTGAAAAACTGTTTTTT
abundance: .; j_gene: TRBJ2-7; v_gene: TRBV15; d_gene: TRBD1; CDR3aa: CATSREETGTNEQYF; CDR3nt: TGTGCCACCAGCAGAGAGGAGACAGGGACGAACGAGCAGTACTTC
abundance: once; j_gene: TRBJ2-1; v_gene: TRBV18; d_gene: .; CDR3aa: CASSLQGGTYNEQFF; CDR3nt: TGTGCCAGCTCTTTACAGGGGGGGACCTACAATGAGCAGTTCTTC
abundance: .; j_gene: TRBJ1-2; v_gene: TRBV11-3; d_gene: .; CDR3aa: CASSLEGYGYTF; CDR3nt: TGTGCCAGCAGCTTAGAAGGCTATGGCTACACCTTC
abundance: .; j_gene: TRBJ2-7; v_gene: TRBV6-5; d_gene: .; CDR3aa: CASKRGMSSYEQYF; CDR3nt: TGTGCCAGCAAACGGGGGATGAGCTCCTACGAGCAGTACTTC
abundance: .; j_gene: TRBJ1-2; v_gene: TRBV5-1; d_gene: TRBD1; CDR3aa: CASSLPGQGGCTF; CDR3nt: TGCGCCAGCAGCTTGCCTGGACAGGGCGGGTGCACCTTC
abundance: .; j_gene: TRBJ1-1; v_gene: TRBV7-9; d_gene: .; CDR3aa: CASSGPLGNTEAFF; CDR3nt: TGTGCCAGCAGCGGTCCCCTAGGGAACACTGAAGCTTTCTTT
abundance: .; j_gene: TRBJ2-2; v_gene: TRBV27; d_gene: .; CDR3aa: CASRKFSVWRLENTGELFF; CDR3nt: TGTGCCAGCAGAAAGTTCAGTGTTTGGCGACTAGAGAACACCGGGGAGCTGTTTTTT
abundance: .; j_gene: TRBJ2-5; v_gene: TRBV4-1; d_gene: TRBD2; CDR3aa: CASSQVAGLDDQETQYF; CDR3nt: TGCGCCAGCAGCCAAGTTGCGGGACTAGACGACCAAGAGACCCAGTACTTC
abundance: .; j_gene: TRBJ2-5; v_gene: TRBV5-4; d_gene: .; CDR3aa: CASSRAGLGETQYF; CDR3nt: TGTGCCAGCAGCCGGGCAGGACTTGGGGAGACCCAGTACTTC
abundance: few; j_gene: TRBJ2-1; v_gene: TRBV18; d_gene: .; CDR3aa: CASSPATSGTYNEQFF; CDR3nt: TGTGCCAGCTCACCAGCGACTAGTGGCACTTACAATGAGCAGTTCTTC
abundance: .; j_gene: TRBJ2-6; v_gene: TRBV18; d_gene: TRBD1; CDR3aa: CASSLDRAYSGANVLTF; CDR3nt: TGTGCCAGCTCACTGGACAGGGCCTACTCTGGGGCCAACGTCCTGACTTTC